This T cell receptor beta chain was retrieved from a study of radiotherapy plus CTLA-4 blockade in lung cancer. The data were produced by immunoSEQ multiplex PCR, yet TCRdb's version contains in-frame clones alone and is incomplete. The data show about 53,000 clones, approximately 84% seen once. The length of the CDR3 is 15 residues. Germline loops: CDR1 SGHTA, CDR2 FQGNSA. Trimming left V 5 bases short and J 0 bases short, with 14 bases between. Chemo-refractory metastatic non-small-cell lung cancer patients underwent focal radiation alongside CTLA-4 blockade with ipilimumab. About this clone itself: Its antigen is not identified.

Study observations and caveats: TCR clones originating in tumors grew in number in blood after radiotherapy plus ipilimumab.

The chain joins TRBV7-2 to TRBJ2-7; maybe TRBD1 (6 bases). This sequence originates from a human donor with non-small cell lung cancer whose response to radiotherapy plus ipilimumab could not be evaluated. The sequenced sample was peripheral blood, obtained from a patient treated with radiotherapy plus ipilimumab. The CDR3, as DNA: TGTGCCAGCAGCGCGAACAGGGCAAGCTCCTACGAGCAGTACTTC. Amino acid sequence: CASSANRASSYEQYF.